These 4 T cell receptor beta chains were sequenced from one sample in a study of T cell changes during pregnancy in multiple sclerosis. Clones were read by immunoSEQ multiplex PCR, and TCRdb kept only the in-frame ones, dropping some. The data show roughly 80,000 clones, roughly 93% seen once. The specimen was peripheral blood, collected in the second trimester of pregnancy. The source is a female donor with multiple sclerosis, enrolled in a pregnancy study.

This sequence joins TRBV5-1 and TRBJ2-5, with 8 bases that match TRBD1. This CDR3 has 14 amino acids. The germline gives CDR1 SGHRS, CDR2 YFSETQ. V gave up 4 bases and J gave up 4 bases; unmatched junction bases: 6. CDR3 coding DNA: TGCGCCAGCAGCCCCGGACAGGGTGGAGAGACCCAGTACTTC. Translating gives CASSPGQGGETQYF.

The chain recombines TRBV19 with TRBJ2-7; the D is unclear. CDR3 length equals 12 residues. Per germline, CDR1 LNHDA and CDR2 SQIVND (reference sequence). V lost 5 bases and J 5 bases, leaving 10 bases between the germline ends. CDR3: CASSLGNHEQYF. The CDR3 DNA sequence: TGTGCCAGTAGTTTGGGCAACCACGAGCAGTACTTC.

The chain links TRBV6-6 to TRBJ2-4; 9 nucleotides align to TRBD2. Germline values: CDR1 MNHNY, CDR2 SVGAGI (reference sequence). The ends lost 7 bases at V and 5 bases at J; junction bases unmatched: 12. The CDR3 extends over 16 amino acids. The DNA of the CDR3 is TGTGCCAGCACCCGCCGAGCGGGGGGTCCCCAAAACATTCAGTACTTC. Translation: CASTRRAGGPQNIQYF.

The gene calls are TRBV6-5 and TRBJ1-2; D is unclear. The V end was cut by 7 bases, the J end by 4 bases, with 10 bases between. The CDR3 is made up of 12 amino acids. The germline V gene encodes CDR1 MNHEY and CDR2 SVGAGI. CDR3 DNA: TGTGCCAGCACACTCTCGTCCTATGGCTACACCTTC. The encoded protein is CASTLSSYGYTF.